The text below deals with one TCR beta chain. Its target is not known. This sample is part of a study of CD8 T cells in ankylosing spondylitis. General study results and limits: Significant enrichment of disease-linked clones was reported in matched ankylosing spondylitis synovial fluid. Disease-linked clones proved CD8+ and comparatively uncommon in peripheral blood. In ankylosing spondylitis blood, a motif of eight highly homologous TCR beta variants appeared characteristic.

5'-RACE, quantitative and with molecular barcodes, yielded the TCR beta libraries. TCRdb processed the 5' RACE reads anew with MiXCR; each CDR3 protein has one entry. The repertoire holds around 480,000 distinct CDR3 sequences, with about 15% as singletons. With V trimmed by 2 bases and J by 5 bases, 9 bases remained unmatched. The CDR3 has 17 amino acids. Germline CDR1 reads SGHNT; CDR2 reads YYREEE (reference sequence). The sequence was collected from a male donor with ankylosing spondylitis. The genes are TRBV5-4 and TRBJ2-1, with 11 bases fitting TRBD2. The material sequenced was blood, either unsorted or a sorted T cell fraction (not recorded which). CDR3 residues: CASSFGYGTSGDNEQFF. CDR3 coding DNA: TGTGCCAGCAGCTTCGGGTACGGGACTAGCGGAGACAATGAGCAGTTCTTC.